The 7 T cell receptor beta chains reported below all come from one sample, sequenced in a study of shared clonotypes between healthy human individuals. Naive CD8 cells lacked CD45RO, underwent positive selection for CCR7 and left out terminally differentiated effector memory CD45RA+ cells. The repertoire was sequenced with immunoSEQ multiplex PCR; TCRdb's copy has only in-frame clones and lacks some. Among nearly 600,000 clones listed, roughly 95% were seen once. Sequenced input: naive CD8+ T cells sorted from blood. The receptors were sampled from a woman under 40 in good health.

The rearrangement uses TRBV9 and TRBJ2-5; 7 bases fit TRBD2. CDR3 length equals 15 residues. V lost 3 bases and J lost 4; bases outside the gene matches: 9. CDR1 SGDLS and CDR2 YYNGEE come from the germline V gene. The CDR3 region is CASSDPRGVGETQYF. CDR3 nucleotides: TGTGCCAGCAGCGATCCCCGGGGGGTAGGAGAGACCCAGTACTTC. Full variable domain (rest looked up from reference TRBV9 and TRBJ2-5): DSGVTQTPKHLITATGQRVTLRCSPRSGDLSVYWYQQSLDQGLQFLIQYYNGEERAKGNILERFSAQQFPDLHSELNLSSLELGDSALYFCASSDPRGVGETQYFGPGTRLLVL.

The gene calls are TRBV19 and TRBJ2-1, with D possibly being TRBD2 (6 bases). Germline loops: CDR1 LNHDA, CDR2 SQIVND (reference sequence). Deletions cut 6 bases from V and 5 bases from J, with 23 bases between. CDR3 length: 17 residues. The CDR3 is CASSRSSADYRDNEQFF. DNA of the CDR3: TGTGCCAGTAGCCGGTCTTCGGCGGACTATCGTGACAATGAGCAGTTCTTC.

V gene TRBV9 combines with J gene TRBJ2-5; D gene uncertain. Deletions cut 0 bases from V and 5 bases from J, with 11 bases between. CDR1 SGDLS and CDR2 YYNGEE come from the germline V gene. The CDR3 covers 14 residues. CDR3 sequence (DNA): TGTGCCAGCAGCGTAGGATCCCCCGCGGAGACCCAGTACTTC. It yields the protein CASSVGSPAETQYF. The variable domain in full, completed from reference TRBV9 and TRBJ2-5, reads DSGVTQTPKHLITATGQRVTLRCSPRSGDLSVYWYQQSLDQGLQFLIQYYNGEERAKGNILERFSAQQFPDLHSELNLSSLELGDSALYFCASSVGSPAETQYFGPGTRLLVL.

The V gene is TRBV10-3, the J gene TRBJ1-1; no clear D. CDR3 length: 15 amino acids. V dropped 0 bases and J dropped 1 base, with 9 bases sitting between them. The germline CDR1 and CDR2 sequences are ENHRY and SYGVKD. The CDR3 DNA reads as TGTGCCATCAGTGAGTCAGGCGGGAGGAACACTGAAGCTTTCTTT. It is translated as CAISESGGRNTEAFF.

The chain couples TRBV6-1 to TRBJ1-2; no firm D call. This CDR3 region has 15 residues. The germline V gene has CDR1 MNHNS and CDR2 SASEGT. The germline V and J ends were trimmed by 1 base and 3 bases, with 12 bases remaining between them. The CDR3 region is CASSEGLVQDYGYTF. The CDR3 nucleotides read TGTGCCAGCAGTGAAGGATTGGTACAAGACTATGGCTACACCTTC.

The V gene is TRBV4-2, the J gene TRBJ2-5; weak D call: TRBD1 (5 bases). Germline lookup yields CDR1 LGHNA and CDR2 YNFKEQ. V lost 4 bases and J 2 bases, leaving 17 bases between the germline ends. The CDR3 covers 16 residues. The CDR3 nucleotides are TGTGCCAGCAGCCCTGGCCCAAGGAAGGGGCAAGAGACCCAGTACTTC. It specifies CASSPGPRKGQETQYF.

Notes on this clone: In the same sample, other DNA sequences code for this CDR3. This sequence joins TRBV27 and TRBJ2-7; the D gene is possibly TRBD1 (5 bases). Trimming left V 2 bases short and J 2 bases short, with 10 bases between. Per the germline V gene, CDR1 is MNHEY and CDR2 is SMNVEV (reference sequence). The CDR3 is made up of 14 amino acids. CDR3 DNA: TGTGCCAGCAGTTTAAGGGGCCCCACCTACGAGCAGTACTTC. Protein sequence: CASSLRGPTYEQYF.